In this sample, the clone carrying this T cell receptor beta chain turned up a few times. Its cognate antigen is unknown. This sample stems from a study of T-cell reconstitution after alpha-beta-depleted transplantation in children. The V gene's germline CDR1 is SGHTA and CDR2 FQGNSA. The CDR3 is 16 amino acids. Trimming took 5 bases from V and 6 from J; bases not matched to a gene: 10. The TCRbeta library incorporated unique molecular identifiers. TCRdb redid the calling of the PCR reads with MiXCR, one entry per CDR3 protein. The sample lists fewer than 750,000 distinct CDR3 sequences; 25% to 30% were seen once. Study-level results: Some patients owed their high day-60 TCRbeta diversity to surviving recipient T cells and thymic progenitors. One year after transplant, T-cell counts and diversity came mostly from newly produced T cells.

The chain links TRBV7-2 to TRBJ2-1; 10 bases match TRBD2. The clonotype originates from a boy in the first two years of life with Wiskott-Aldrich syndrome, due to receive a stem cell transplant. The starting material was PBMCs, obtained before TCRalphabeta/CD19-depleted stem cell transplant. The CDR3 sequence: CASSPTGLALPNEQFF. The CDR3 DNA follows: TGTGCCAGCAGCCCAACGGGACTAGCGTTACCCAATGAGCAGTTCTTC.